This TCR beta chain stems from a study of siplizumab effects on memory and regulatory T cells. Points from the study as a whole: Greater diversity than memory cells seemed evident in naive T cells, which also appeared to be major alloresponse contributors. Among sequences traceable to unstimulated CD4+ memory cells, alloreactive ones were significantly reduced by siplizumab. Only a minority of proliferating CD4+ or CD8+ clones had an assignable naive or memory phenotype, with roughly 80-95% lacking one.

Repertoires were generated with immunoSEQ multiplex PCR, while TCRdb's copy carries only in-frame clones and drops some. Of 100,000 or so clones in the sample, 94% were seen once. Germline loops: CDR1 KGHSH, CDR2 LQKENI. CDR3 length: 16 amino acids. With 1 base removed from V and 3 bases from J, the gap between germline ends came to 13 bases. For this clone: The target antigen is unknown.

Sequences were obtained from Tregs sorted from blood. The origin of this receptor is a human donor in good health. This chain joins TRBV18 and TRBJ1-5, with D maybe TRBD1 (5 bases). The CDR3 DNA sequence: TGTGCCAGCTCACCACGTGAGGGACGGCTCAATCAGCCCCAGCATTTT. Translation gives CASSPREGRLNQPQHF.